The entry below gives a single T cell receptor (beta chain) sequence along with its context. Its antigen is still unknown. The sample originates from a study of T cell responses to AZD1222 COVID-19 vaccine. Whole-study findings and limits: Among AZD1222 vaccinees, only six were seropositive at baseline. Nearly half of spike-specific TCRs reportedly target variant regions that are unmutated in the B.1.351 and B.1.1.7 variants. Two doses of AZD1222 preceded a rise in Spike-specific TCR breadth and depth.

CDR1 and CDR2 from the germline V gene are SGHRS and YFSETQ. This CDR3 has 14 residues. The trim removed 4 bases at V and 4 bases at J, leaving 6 bases unmatched. Libraries were prepared by immunoSEQ multiplex PCR; TCRdb keeps only in-frame clonotypes and omits some of them. The sample records around 120,000 clones, around 90% being singletons. The source is an adult in good health. The starting material was peripheral blood, obtained on day 0 of AZD1222 vaccination. V and J are TRBV5-1 and TRBJ1-2; 8 bases agree with TRBD1. In DNA form, the CDR3 reads TGCGCCAGCAGCATCGGGACAGGTTTCTATGGCTACACCTTC. Translating gives CASSIGTGFYGYTF.